The 29 T cell receptor beta chains below all came from one sample that was sequenced in a study of OX40 agonist ivuxolimab in advanced cancers. Sequenced by immunoSEQ multiplex PCR; TCRdb stores in-frame clones only, minus some. The sample holds roughly 76,000 clones, 88% seen once. The input for sequencing was CD4+ or CD8+ T cells sorted from blood, taken in a trial of the OX40 agonist ivuxolimab. All receptors derive from an adult with an advanced solid tumor such as melanoma, head and neck, liver or kidney cancer.

The chain joins TRBV11-2 to TRBJ2-1; the D gene is possibly TRBD2 (6 bases). Looked up from germline, CDR1 is SGHAT and CDR2 is FQNNGV. V lost 0 bases and J lost 8, with 20 bases in between. The CDR3 is 17 residues long. The CDR3 DNA reads as TGTGCCAGCAGCTTAGATGGGAGGACCCCAGGCGGGGATGAGCAGTTCTTC. Protein product: CASSLDGRTPGGDEQFF.

The genes are TRBV30 and TRBJ2-1; D gene ambiguous. The germline gives CDR1 GTSNPN, CDR2 SVGIG (reference sequence). CDR3 length equals 14 residues. Trimming cost V 4 bases and J 0 bases, with 10 bases left between them. As DNA, the CDR3 is TGTGCCTGGACCGGCGCCAGCTCCTACAATGAGCAGTTCTTC. This gives the protein CAWTGASSYNEQFF.

This clone came up once. In DNA form, the CDR3 reads TGTGCCAGCAGTTTACGGGATAGCAATCAGCCCCAGCATTTT. Protein: CASSLRDSNQPQHF. The chain combines TRBV27 with TRBJ1-5, with no clear D. The CDR3 runs 14 residues. Trimming cost V 2 bases and J 0 bases, with 5 bases left between them. Germline lookup yields CDR1 MNHEY and CDR2 SMNVEV (reference sequence).

The rearrangement links TRBV6-6 to TRBJ2-5; 8 nucleotides match TRBD1. V dropped 6 bases and J dropped 2; count of bases not matched to a gene: 5. The CDR3 has 14 residues. From germline, CDR1 is MNHNY and CDR2 SVGAGI (reference sequence). As DNA, the CDR3 is TGTGCCAGCAGGTCTCGGACAGGGCAAGAGACCCAGTACTTC. Protein product: CASRSRTGQETQYF.

The CDR3 sequence is CASSVQGQGAEETQYF. CDR3 bases: TGCGCCAGCAGCGTCCAGGGACAGGGGGCTGAGGAGACCCAGTACTTC. The V gene is TRBV5-1, the J gene TRBJ2-5, with 12 bases aligning to TRBD1. CDR1 and CDR2 from the germline V gene are SGHRS and YFSETQ. V was pared by 4 bases and J by 5 bases, with 9 bases of the junction left unmatched. This CDR3 spans 16 amino acids.

V and J are TRBV29-1 and TRBJ2-3, with no clear D. CDR1 is SQVTM, CDR2 ANQGSEA, per germline. Trimming removed 4 bases at V and 5 bases at J, with 10 bases between. The length of the CDR3 is 12 residues. CDR3 in amino acids: CSVVRERDTQYF. DNA for the CDR3: TGCAGCGTTGTTAGGGAACGAGATACGCAGTATTTT.

In this sample, this clone turned up a few times. The genes are TRBV30 and TRBJ2-7; 7 bases map to TRBD1. Germline CDR1 reads GTSNPN; CDR2 reads SVGIG (reference sequence). Unmatched junction bases numbered 7, after V lost 5 bases and J lost 3 bases. The CDR3 extends over 13 amino acids. The CDR3 loop is CAWGYRGLYEQYF. As DNA, the CDR3 is TGTGCCTGGGGGTACAGGGGCCTCTACGAGCAGTACTTC.

The CDR3 coding sequence is TGTGCCAGCAGCTCGGGACAGGGGGCCACTGAAGCTTTCTTT. Encoded protein: CASSSGQGATEAFF. V gene TRBV5-4 combines with J gene TRBJ1-1; 12 bases align to TRBD1. Looked up from germline, CDR1 is SGHNT and CDR2 is YYREEE (reference sequence). The CDR3 consists of 14 residues. J gave up 4 bases and V 3 bases, and 1 base lay outside the gene matches.

V and J are TRBV28 and TRBJ2-7; TRBD2 might be the D (6 bases). The CDR3 runs to 13 residues. Trimming took 5 bases from V and 5 from J, leaving 13 bases between them. Germline CDR1 MDHEN, CDR2 SYDVKM. In DNA form, the CDR3 reads TGTGCCAGCAGTCCGAGATGGGGGGACGAGCAGTACTTC. This sequence encodes CASSPRWGDEQYF.

This CDR3 is CASSSRDRVVCEQYF. Here the CDR3 DNA reads TGTGCCAGCAGCTCCCGGGACAGGGTGGTTTGCGAGCAGTACTTC. The V gene is TRBV7-9, the J gene TRBJ2-7, with 9 positions matching TRBD1. CDR1 SEHNR and CDR2 FQNEAQ come from the germline V gene (reference sequence). The CDR3 has 15 amino acids. The V gene end was trimmed by 4 bases and the J gene end by 6 bases; junction bases not matched to a gene: 10.

The V and J genes are TRBV6-6 and TRBJ1-2; possible D gene TRBD1, 5 bases. Trimming stripped 4 bases from V and 2 bases from J, with 8 bases between. CDR3 size: 13 residues. Germline V CDR1 and CDR2: MNHNY, SVGAGI (reference sequence). The CDR3 region is CASSLGRNYGYTF. CDR3 bases: TGTGCCAGCAGTTTGGGACGGAACTATGGCTACACCTTC.

The rearrangement joins TRBV5-1 to TRBJ1-2, with D tentatively TRBD1 (5 bases). The CDR3 has 14 amino acids. Looked up from germline, CDR1 is SGHRS and CDR2 is YFSETQ. Deletions cut 0 bases from V and 8 bases from J, with 14 bases between. CDR3 DNA: TGCGCCAGCAGCTTGGCCCTCGGGGACGGAGGCTACACCTTC. Its protein is CASSLALGDGGYTF.

The chain uses TRBV2 and TRBJ2-3, with 7 bases fitting TRBD1. Germline V gene sequence: CDR1 SNHLY, CDR2 FYNNEI. After removal of 6 bases from V and 0 bases from J, the junction contained 3 bases not matched to a gene. This CDR3 contains 14 residues. Here the CDR3 DNA reads TGTGCCAGCAGAGACAGGGCTAGCACAGATACGCAGTATTTT. This encodes CASRDRASTDTQYF.

This clone was found once. The chain combines TRBV18 with TRBJ1-5; D might be TRBD1 (5 bases). Germline CDR1 is KGHSH and CDR2 is LQKENI. Trimming took 3 bases from V and 5 from J, leaving 14 bases between them. The CDR3 is 15 residues long. The CDR3 sequence is CASSPPGGADQPQHF. The CDR3 nucleotides are TGTGCCAGCTCACCCCCGGGGGGAGCGGATCAGCCCCAGCATTTT.

This clone was seen just once. The chain is built from TRBV18 and TRBJ2-1; 10 bases align to TRBD1. CDR1 is KGHSH, CDR2 LQKENI, per germline. This CDR3 has 15 residues. V lost 3 bases, J lost 7 bases, and 6 bases stayed unmatched. As DNA, the CDR3 is TGTGCCAGCTCACCTCGGGACAGGGGTTTGAATGAGCAGTTCTTC. Its translation is CASSPRDRGLNEQFF. The variable domain in full, with the rest retrieved from reference TRBV18 and TRBJ2-1, is NAGVMQNPRHLVRRRGQEARLRCSPMKGHSHVYWYRQLPEEGLKFMVYLQKENIIDESGMPKERFSAEFPKEGPSILRIQQVVRGDSAAYFCASSPRDRGLNEQFFGPGTRLTVL.

The rearrangement links TRBV5-1 to TRBJ2-1; no reliable D call. The CDR3 loop spans 15 amino acids. Germline V CDR1 and CDR2: SGHRS, YFSETQ. V dropped 0 bases and J dropped 2 bases, with 9 bases sitting between them. The CDR3 loop reads CASSLADPPYNEQFF. CDR3 bases: TGCGCCAGCAGCTTGGCGGACCCCCCCTACAATGAGCAGTTCTTC. Combining the CDR3 with reference TRBV5-1 and TRBJ2-1 gives the whole variable domain KAGVTQTPRYLIKTRGQQVTLSCSPISGHRSVSWYQQTPGQGLQFLFEYFSETQRNKGNFPGRFSGRQFSNSRSEMNVSTLELGDSALYLCASSLADPPYNEQFFGPGTRLTVL.

The V and J genes are TRBV30 and TRBJ2-2, with 11 positions matching TRBD2. The CDR3 spans 16 residues. The junction had 5 bases not matched to a gene; V was cut back by 4 bases and J by 1 base. In germline, CDR1 is GTSNPN, CDR2 SVGIG (reference sequence). The CDR3 sequence is CAWTPGTSGNTGELFF. DNA of the CDR3: TGTGCCTGGACTCCCGGGACTAGCGGGAACACCGGGGAGCTGTTTTTT.

The gene calls are TRBV5-1 and TRBJ2-5, with 9 bases aligning to TRBD2. The CDR3 consists of 16 residues. Per germline, CDR1 SGHRS and CDR2 YFSETQ. V lost 0 bases, J lost 1 base, and 4 bases stayed unmatched. The CDR3 loop reads CASSLGASGTQETQYF. DNA of the CDR3: TGCGCCAGCAGCTTGGGGGCTAGCGGGACCCAAGAGACCCAGTACTTC.

The rearrangement links TRBV5-1 to TRBJ2-2, with D maybe TRBD2 (5 bases). CDR1 is SGHRS and CDR2 is YFSETQ in the germline V gene. V lost 1 base to trimming and J lost 6 bases, with 16 bases between them. The CDR3 loop spans 16 amino acids. CDR3 nucleotide sequence: TGCGCCAGCAGCTTGAGGACTGGAAAGATCTCCGGGGAGCTGTTTTTT. Protein: CASSLRTGKISGELFF.

V and J are TRBV6-5 and TRBJ1-6; TRBD1 aligns across 7 bases. CDR1 is MNHEY, CDR2 SVGAGI, per germline. This CDR3 spans 15 amino acids. With V trimmed by 6 bases and J by 13 bases, 15 bases remained unmatched. The CDR3, as DNA: TGTGCCAGCAGCCCCCGCGCACAGGGGATCTCTCCCCTCCACTTT. It encodes CASSPRAQGISPLHF.

V usage is TRBV19 and J usage is TRBJ1-1, with 7 bases identical to TRBD1. The ends lost 3 bases at V and 2 bases at J; junction bases unmatched: 3. This CDR3 comprises 14 residues. Germline values: CDR1 LNHDA, CDR2 SQIVND (reference sequence). The CDR3 protein is CASSIRTGNTEAFF. The CDR3 nucleotides are TGTGCCAGTAGTATCAGGACAGGCAACACTGAAGCTTTCTTT. Based on the CDR3 plus reference TRBV19 and TRBJ1-1, the full variable domain is DGGITQSPKYLFRKEGQNVTLSCEQNLNHDAMYWYRQDPGQGLRLIYYSQIVNDFQKGDIAEGYSVSREKKESFPLTVTSAQKNPTAFYLCASSIRTGNTEAFFGQGTRLTVV.

The rearrangement links TRBV13 to TRBJ1-3; D ambiguous. The V and J ends lost 8 bases and 2 bases respectively, with 10 bases between them. The CDR3 has 13 residues. Looked up from germline, CDR1 is PRHDT and CDR2 is FYEKMQ (reference sequence). This CDR3 reads CASREYPGNTIYF. The CDR3, as DNA: TGTGCCAGCCGGGAGTATCCTGGAAACACCATATATTTT.

The rearrangement uses TRBV5-1 and TRBJ2-5; 9 nucleotides align to TRBD2. This CDR3 region has 15 residues. Unmatched junction bases numbered 10, after V lost 6 bases and J lost 4 bases. Germline V gene lookup returns CDR1 SGHRS and CDR2 YFSETQ. The CDR3 loop reads CASKLAGISRETQYF. In DNA, the CDR3 is TGCGCCAGCAAGCTAGCGGGGATCTCCCGAGAGACCCAGTACTTC.

The V and J genes are TRBV5-6 and TRBJ2-2; D possibly uses TRBD1 or TRBD2 (5 bases each). Between the trimmed V and J ends, which lost 1 base and 0 bases, there was a span of 10 bases. The CDR3 loop spans 16 amino acids. Germline loops: CDR1 SGHDT, CDR2 YYEEEE. DNA of the CDR3: TGTGCCAGCAGCTTGAGAGGGGTCGCGAACACCGGGGAGCTGTTTTTT. Protein: CASSLRGVANTGELFF.

This chain connects TRBV29-1 to TRBJ2-5; tentative D call: TRBD1 (5 bases). The V and J ends lost 4 bases and 2 bases respectively, with 8 bases between them. The CDR3 loop spans 12 amino acids. The V gene's germline CDR1 is SQVTM and CDR2 ANQGSEA. CDR3 nucleotides: TGCAGCGTTGGGACATTTCAAGAGACCCAGTACTTC. It translates to CSVGTFQETQYF.

The chain uses TRBV10-3 and TRBJ2-1; either TRBD1 or TRBD2 may supply D (7 bases each). The CDR3 is made up of 15 amino acids. V was pared by 11 bases and J by 5 bases, with 22 bases between. Germline CDR1 and CDR2: ENHRY and SYGVKD. The CDR3 loop is CADHPQGGPNNEQFF. CDR3 DNA sequence: TGTGCCGACCACCCCCAGGGGGGGCCCAACAATGAGCAGTTCTTC.

The chain combines TRBV30 with TRBJ2-5, with 11 bases matching TRBD2. With 1 base clipped from V and 2 bases from J, the junction kept 6 bases outside the gene matches. This CDR3 contains 16 residues. In germline, CDR1 is GTSNPN, CDR2 SVGIG (reference sequence). CDR3 DNA: TGTGCCTGGAGTGCGCTAGCGGGAGGCAGGCAAGAGACCCAGTACTTC. Translated: CAWSALAGGRQETQYF.

The chain is built from TRBV4-1 and TRBJ1-5; D gene uncertain. V shed 2 bases and J shed 2 bases, with 13 bases lying between them. This CDR3 spans 16 amino acids. The germline CDR1 and CDR2 sequences are MGHRA and YSYEKL. Here the CDR3 reads CASSQPDPNGNQPQHF. CDR3 coding DNA: TGCGCCAGCAGCCAACCGGACCCAAACGGCAATCAGCCCCAGCATTTT.

This clone was counted once. This chain uses TRBV5-4 with TRBJ2-5; 10 bases align to TRBD1. Germline CDR1 reads SGHNT; CDR2 reads YYREEE (reference sequence). The ends lost 4 bases at V and 5 bases at J; junction bases unmatched: 11. The CDR3 totals 16 residues. The CDR3 reads CASSPRSGTGVETQYF. CDR3 bases: TGTGCCAGCAGCCCACGCTCCGGGACAGGGGTTGAGACCCAGTACTTC. Using reference TRBV5-4 and TRBJ2-5 for the parts outside the CDR3, the full variable domain is ETGVTQSPTHLIKTRGQQVTLRCSSQSGHNTVSWYQQALGQGPQFIFQYYREEENGRGNFPPRFSGLQFPNYSSELNVNALELDDSALYLCASSPRSGTGVETQYFGPGTRLLVL.